Sequencing of this T cell receptor (beta chain) was carried out in a study of graft-versus-host responses after intestinal transplantation. Study context: Once they had received anti-thymocyte globulin induction, all recipients took tacrolimus and steroids for about 3 years. Overall study results and limits: Allografts from individuals with graft-donor T cell macrochimerism displayed high graft-versus-host to host-versus-graft clonal ratios.

The J segment lost 7 bases and the V segment lost 5 bases, leaving 5 bases of the junction unmatched. This CDR3 is built from 15 residues. Germline CDR1 reads MNHNY; CDR2 reads SVGAGI (reference sequence). This clone was seen a single time. The antigen remains unidentified. Profiling relied on immunoSEQ multiplex PCR, and the TCRdb table lists in-frame clones only, not all of them. The data show 65,000 to 100,000 clones, with 80% to 95% seen just once and roughly 0.44% held by the top ten. The sample here was unstimulated CD8+ T cells sorted from spleen or lymph node cells, taken before transplant. This TCR came from a human donor who was the organ donor for an intestinal transplant. This sequence joins TRBV6-6 and TRBJ2-1; 13 nucleotides match TRBD2. Here the CDR3 reads CASSILAGGLNEQFF. The CDR3 DNA reads TGTGCCAGCAGTATACTAGCGGGGGGGCTTAATGAGCAGTTCTTC.